Below are 32 T cell receptor beta chains sequenced from a single sample in a study of shared clonotypes between healthy human individuals. Data came from immunoSEQ multiplex PCR; TCRdb stores just in-frame clones and leaves some out. In the table there are about 1,500,000 clones, roughly 96% of which are singletons. The sequencing input was naive CD4+ T cells sorted from blood. The subset is: CD45RA+ positively selected. Every receptor here comes from a man under 40 in good health.

This chain connects TRBV10-1 to TRBJ2-1; maybe TRBD1 (6 bases). The CDR3 is 15 amino acids. CDR1 WNHNN and CDR2 SYGVQD come from the germline V gene (reference sequence). Trimming stripped 1 base from V and 6 bases from J, with 13 bases between. In DNA form, the CDR3 reads TGCGCCAGCAGTGAGTTGTCAGGGGTGAGCAATGAGCAGTTCTTC. Translating it yields CASSELSGVSNEQFF.

The chain carries TRBV10-3 and TRBJ2-7; 7 bases line up with TRBD1. The J segment lost 2 bases and the V segment lost 1 base, leaving 17 bases of the junction unmatched. Germline V CDR1 and CDR2: ENHRY, SYGVKD. This CDR3 comprises 19 residues. The CDR3 loop reads CAISELGSGGNRLPYEQYF. DNA of the CDR3: TGTGCCATCAGTGAGTTGGGGTCAGGGGGTAACCGATTACCCTACGAGCAGTACTTC.

The V and J genes are TRBV18 and TRBJ2-1; D perhaps matches TRBD1 (5 bases). Germline V gives CDR1 KGHSH, CDR2 LQKENI. Trimming removed 2 bases at V and 4 bases at J, with 9 bases between. The CDR3 consists of 14 residues. CDR3 region: CASSPLTVYNEQFF. CDR3 sequence (DNA): TGTGCCAGCTCACCATTGACAGTATACAATGAGCAGTTCTTC.

V is TRBV4-1 and J is TRBJ2-2; 9 bases are a match to TRBD2. The junction had 7 bases not matched to a gene; V was cut back by 1 base and J by 1 base. Germline lookup yields CDR1 MGHRA and CDR2 YSYEKL. The CDR3 covers 18 residues. The CDR3 loop reads CASSQALLLAGNTGELFF. CDR3 nucleotides: TGCGCCAGCAGCCAAGCTCTTTTACTAGCGGGGAACACCGGGGAGCTGTTTTTT.

The chain uses TRBV9 and TRBJ2-1; 7 bases map to TRBD1. V shed 2 bases and J 9 bases; nucleotides not matched to a gene: 8. There are 14 residues in the CDR3. Germline-derived CDR1 and CDR2 are SGDLS and YYNGEE. The CDR3 DNA sequence: TGTGCCAGCAGCGTCCAACTGGCAGGGGGTGAGCAGTTCTTC. This gives the protein CASSVQLAGGEQFF.

This clone was seen once. This sequence joins TRBV7-9 and TRBJ2-3; maybe TRBD2 (5 bases). Germline-derived CDR1 and CDR2 are SEHNR and FQNEAQ (reference sequence). The CDR3 is 15 amino acids. V gave up 3 bases and J gave up 4 bases, with 14 bases separating them. The CDR3, as DNA: TGTGCCAGCAGCTTGTATGGGGAGCCCGCAGATACGCAGTATTTT. It is translated as CASSLYGEPADTQYF.

The chain has TRBV7-1 and TRBJ1-2; 10 nucleotides line up with TRBD1. TRBV7-1 is flagged as an ORF with uncertain function. Trimming removed 5 bases from V and 5 bases from J; junction bases left unmatched: 17. This CDR3 comprises 18 residues. For the CDR3, the DNA is TGTGCCAGCAGCCTACGAGCCGTGGGACAGGGGTTTTTTTATGGCTACACCTTC. Its translation is CASSLRAVGQGFFYGYTF.

Note on this clone: Other nucleotide sequences from this sample produce the same CDR3. The V and J genes are TRBV28 and TRBJ2-7; no definite D call. Trimming took 6 bases from V and 3 from J, leaving 6 bases between them. This CDR3 contains 11 residues. The germline CDR1 and CDR2 sequences are MDHEN and SYDVKM. The CDR3 sequence is CASRINYEQYF. As DNA, the CDR3 is TGTGCCAGCAGGATAAACTACGAGCAGTACTTC.

V gene TRBV7-6 combines with J gene TRBJ2-3; the D gene is possibly TRBD2 (6 bases). The CDR3 consists of 17 residues. Germline V gene data show CDR1 as SGHVS and CDR2 as FNYEAQ. Trimming took off 5 bases at V and 2 bases at J, with 20 bases between the two ends. In nucleotides, the CDR3 is TGTGCCAGCAGCCAATTGGGACTCGGGGGTCCCACAGATACGCAGTATTTT. Protein: CASSQLGLGGPTDTQYF.

The gene calls are TRBV5-5 and TRBJ1-5, with D hard to call. The CDR3 runs 14 residues. V lost 0 bases and J lost 0, with 4 bases in between. Per the germline V gene, CDR1 is SGHKS and CDR2 is YYEKEE (reference sequence). The CDR3 nucleotides are TGTGCCAGCAGCTTGGACGGTAGCAATCAGCCCCAGCATTTT. Residues: CASSLDGSNQPQHF.

This chain connects TRBV30 to TRBJ2-2; D remains unclear. CDR1 and CDR2 (germline): GTSNPN, SVGIG (reference sequence). Trimming removed 0 bases at V and 7 bases at J, with 9 bases between. The CDR3 length is 13 residues. CDR3 nucleotides: TGTGCCTGGAGTGTACAGAAGGGCGGGGAGCTGTTTTTT. This gives the protein CAWSVQKGGELFF.

On this clone: This CDR3 is also generated by other DNA sequences in the sample. The V and J genes are TRBV9 and TRBJ2-7, with D perhaps TRBD2 (6 bases). Trimming took 0 bases from V and 3 from J, leaving 7 bases between them. The length of the CDR3 is 13 residues. CDR1 and CDR2 from the germline V gene are SGDLS and YYNGEE. The CDR3 nucleotides read TGTGCCAGCAGCGTAGGGGAGGACTACGAGCAGTACTTC. It translates to CASSVGEDYEQYF.

The V and J genes are TRBV6-5 and TRBJ2-2; possible D gene TRBD2, 6 bases. Looked up from germline, CDR1 is MNHEY and CDR2 is SVGAGI. The V end was cut by 1 base, the J end by 7 bases, with 13 bases between. This CDR3 has 15 residues. CDR3 region: CASSYWGERGGELFF. CDR3 sequence (DNA): TGTGCCAGCAGTTACTGGGGGGAGAGGGGCGGGGAGCTGTTTTTT.

For this clone: Different DNA sequences within this sample yield the same CDR3. The chain links TRBV5-1 to TRBJ2-7; 12 bases are shared with TRBD2. Per the germline V gene, CDR1 is SGHRS and CDR2 is YFSETQ. V gave up 5 bases and J gave up 2 bases; unmatched junction bases: 5. This CDR3 has 15 residues. CDR3 in DNA: TGCGCCAGCAGTTCGACTAGCGGGAGTCCCTACGAGCAGTACTTC. It specifies CASSSTSGSPYEQYF. The variable domain in full, completed from reference TRBV5-1 and TRBJ2-7, reads KAGVTQTPRYLIKTRGQQVTLSCSPISGHRSVSWYQQTPGQGLQFLFEYFSETQRNKGNFPGRFSGRQFSNSRSEMNVSTLELGDSALYLCASSSTSGSPYEQYFGPGTRLTVT.

CDR3 sequence: CASSNRDLTGSIAGELFF. As DNA, the CDR3 is TGTGCCAGCAGCAACCGGGACTTGACAGGCAGTATTGCCGGGGAGCTGTTTTTT. The chain joins TRBV9 to TRBJ2-2, with D possibly called TRBD1 or TRBD2 (6 bases each). The V gene lost 4 bases and the J gene lost 6 bases, with 25 bases spanning the gap. This CDR3 spans 18 amino acids. Germline assignment: CDR1 SGDLS and CDR2 YYNGEE.

The chain joins TRBV29-1 to TRBJ2-7; D gene uncertain. The CDR3 runs 14 residues. Trimming took off 7 bases at V and 4 bases at J, with 20 bases between the two ends. Looked up from germline, CDR1 is SQVTM and CDR2 is ANQGSEA. This CDR3 reads CSARMGILGYEQYF. In DNA form, the CDR3 reads TGCAGCGCCCGAATGGGTATCCTCGGGTACGAGCAGTACTTC.

V and J are TRBV6-1 and TRBJ2-1; D may be TRBD2 (5 bases). The V end lost 0 bases, the J end lost 7 bases, and 7 bases lay between the germline ends. This CDR3 comprises 13 residues. CDR1 is MNHNS and CDR2 is SASEGT in the germline V gene. The CDR3 DNA follows: TGTGCCAGCAGTGAAGCTGGAGGAAATGAGCAGTTCTTC. It encodes CASSEAGGNEQFF.

V is TRBV2 and J is TRBJ2-5; 8 bases are shared with TRBD2. Trimming cost V 9 bases and J 5 bases; bases outside gene matches: 11. The CDR3 extends over 14 amino acids. CDR1 and CDR2 from the germline V gene are SNHLY and FYNNEI. CDR3 in DNA: TGTGCCAGTCTTACTAGCGGAGGGGGGGAGACCCAGTACTTC. It is translated as CASLTSGGGETQYF.

This rearrangement joins TRBV25-1 to TRBJ2-7; 8 bases are shared with TRBD1. There are 15 residues in the CDR3. Per germline, CDR1 MGHDK and CDR2 SYGVNS. V lost 1 base and J lost 3; bases outside the gene matches: 5. For the CDR3, the DNA is TGTGCCAGCAGTGAATTTGGACAGGGAAACTACGAGCAGTACTTC. Translation gives CASSEFGQGNYEQYF.

This clone was counted a single time. This specimen includes other DNA sequences encoding the same CDR3. The rearrangement links TRBV18 to TRBJ2-1; no clear D gene. The germline V gene has CDR1 KGHSH and CDR2 LQKENI. The CDR3 loop spans 14 amino acids. Between the trimmed V and J ends, which lost 3 bases and 2 bases, there was a span of 8 bases. Written as DNA, the CDR3 is TGTGCCAGCTCACCGACCCGCGCCTACAATGAGCAGTTCTTC. Amino acids: CASSPTRAYNEQFF.

This chain links TRBV29-1 with TRBJ2-7; TRBD2 aligns across 15 bases. Losses at the gene ends were 4 bases for V and 2 bases for J; bases not matched to a gene: 6. The CDR3 contains 16 residues. CDR1 SQVTM and CDR2 ANQGSEA come from the germline V gene. The CDR3 DNA sequence: TGCAGCGTTGGGACTAGCGGGAGGGCCCTCCCCTACGAGCAGTACTTC. Amino acids: CSVGTSGRALPYEQYF.

The chain employs TRBV13 and TRBJ2-3, with 16 bases lining up with TRBD2. CDR1 is PRHDT and CDR2 is FYEKMQ in the germline V gene (reference sequence). CDR3 size: 20 residues. Trimming took 6 bases from V and 8 from J; bases not matched to a gene: 20. The CDR3 here is CASRLNSPGLAGGPFGTQYF. CDR3 coding DNA: TGTGCCAGCAGATTAAACTCCCCGGGACTAGCGGGAGGGCCGTTCGGTACGCAGTATTTT.

The gene calls are TRBV28 and TRBJ1-4; no clear D. Germline V gene sequence: CDR1 MDHEN, CDR2 SYDVKM. The CDR3 covers 15 residues. Trimming left V 6 bases short and J 11 bases short, with 22 bases between. The CDR3 is CASSTTRSPEVKLFF. The DNA of the CDR3 is TGTGCCAGCAGCACCACCCGGAGCCCAGAAGTGAAACTGTTTTTT.

V is TRBV6-5 and J is TRBJ2-2, with D maybe TRBD1 (6 bases). The CDR3 runs 13 residues. Per germline, CDR1 MNHEY and CDR2 SVGAGI. The V gene lost 6 bases and the J gene lost 5 bases, with 10 bases spanning the gap. The CDR3 DNA is TGTGCCAGCAGGACAGGTCGGACCGGGGAGCTGTTTTTT. As protein: CASRTGRTGELFF.

The chain is built from TRBV28 and TRBJ1-5; D gene ambiguous. The V end was cut by 2 bases, the J end by 0 bases, with 11 bases between. In germline, CDR1 is MDHEN, CDR2 SYDVKM. The CDR3 is 16 amino acids. CDR3 residues: CASSLGGVNSNQPQHF. CDR3 DNA sequence: TGTGCCAGCAGTTTAGGCGGGGTTAATAGCAATCAGCCCCAGCATTTT.

V gene TRBV28 combines with J gene TRBJ1-2; perhaps TRBD1 as D (6 bases). Trimming took 6 bases from V and 4 from J, leaving 18 bases between them. The germline gives CDR1 MDHEN, CDR2 SYDVKM. The CDR3 loop spans 15 amino acids. This CDR3 reads CASSLRGGLRYGYTF. DNA for the CDR3: TGTGCCAGCAGCCTAAGGGGGGGCCTCCGCTATGGCTACACCTTC.

This chain connects TRBV6-5 to TRBJ2-7, with 9 positions matching TRBD1. The V and J ends lost 6 bases and 6 bases, in that order; junction bases with no gene match: 9. Germline lookup yields CDR1 MNHEY and CDR2 SVGAGI. The CDR3 sequence is 14 residues long. CDR3 in amino acids: CASSQTTGGVEQYF. In nucleotides, the CDR3 is TGTGCCAGCAGCCAGACCACAGGGGGCGTCGAGCAGTACTTC.

The chain couples TRBV5-1 to TRBJ2-7; 8 positions match TRBD2. This CDR3 has 14 amino acids. Trimming took 2 bases from V and 6 from J; bases not matched to a gene: 7. In germline, CDR1 is SGHRS, CDR2 YFSETQ. The CDR3 DNA reads TGCGCCAGCAGCTTAAATGCGGGAGGTGGCGAGCAGTACTTC. Protein: CASSLNAGGGEQYF.

V is TRBV4-1 and J is TRBJ2-2; 9 bases line up with TRBD2. Germline CDR1 is MGHRA and CDR2 is YSYEKL. J gave up 7 bases and V 1 base, and 10 bases lay outside the gene matches. CDR3 length: 17 residues. CDR3 in DNA: TGCGCCAGCAGCCAAGGACTAGCGGAACCTCGGGGCGGGGAGCTGTTTTTT. It codes for CASSQGLAEPRGGELFF.

The chain employs TRBV9 and TRBJ2-1; perhaps TRBD2 as D (6 bases). The V and J ends lost 0 bases and 9 bases respectively, with 13 bases between them. Looked up from germline, CDR1 is SGDLS and CDR2 is YYNGEE. The CDR3 runs 14 residues. In DNA, the CDR3 is TGTGCCAGCAGCGTAGTCGGAGGGTCCGCTGAGCAGTTCTTC. Translated: CASSVVGGSAEQFF.

In DNA, the CDR3 is TGTGCCGGCTCAATCAGGGGGCTCAATCAGCCCCAGCATTTT. This translates into CAGSIRGLNQPQHF. The chain links TRBV19 to TRBJ1-5, with 8 positions matching TRBD1. The CDR3 loop spans 14 amino acids. Germline V gene sequence: CDR1 LNHDA, CDR2 SQIVND (reference sequence). V dropped 11 bases and J dropped 3; count of bases not matched to a gene: 9.

This clone was seen a few times. The chain uses TRBV5-1 and TRBJ2-5; D uncertain. V was cut by 4 bases and J by 2 bases, with 9 bases left in between. This CDR3 is built from 13 residues. Looked up from germline, CDR1 is SGHRS and CDR2 is YFSETQ. This CDR3 is CASSSLVQETQYF. CDR3 bases: TGCGCCAGCAGCAGTTTAGTACAAGAGACCCAGTACTTC.